These 32 T cell receptor beta chains were all obtained from the same sample, sequenced in a study of beta chain features in type 1 diabetes. Broader study findings: Moderately but significantly shorter TCRB CDR3s were found in Type 1 diabetes patients in all four CD4+ subsets.

The sequenced template was cDNA made from the entire isolated RNA. The protocol was immunoSEQ multiplex PCR, while the TCRdb copy is restricted to in-frame clones and leaves out a portion. The sample lists 550,000 to 850,000 clones, 13% seen once, with less than 0.025% in the top ten. What these receptors recognize is not known. The sample consisted of naive CD4+ T cells from blood. These receptor sequences come from a man between 18 and 29 years old with type 1 diabetes.

The CDR3 coding sequence is TGTGCCAGCAGCTTCGGACAGGGTCCGAACTATGGCTACACCTTC. This gives the protein CASSFGQGPNYGYTF. This chain uses TRBV7-9 with TRBJ1-2; 8 bases fit TRBD1. The CDR3 consists of 15 residues. V lost 3 bases, J lost 2 bases, and 5 bases stayed unmatched. Germline CDR1 and CDR2: SEHNR and FQNEAQ (reference sequence).

The chain couples TRBV30 to TRBJ1-2; D uncertain. This CDR3 has 11 residues. Germline lookup yields CDR1 GTSNPN and CDR2 SVGIG (reference sequence). Trimming removed 1 base at V and 7 bases at J, with 7 bases between. CDR3 region: CAWSAAGGYTF. CDR3 sequence (DNA): TGTGCCTGGAGTGCCGCAGGTGGCTACACCTTC.

This clone was detected only a few times. The V and J genes are TRBV7-6 and TRBJ1-5, with 7 positions matching TRBD1. Trimming removed 5 bases from V and 5 bases from J; junction bases left unmatched: 12. Per germline, CDR1 SGHVS and CDR2 FNYEAQ. CDR3 length: 16 residues. The CDR3: CASSPQSRGNHQPQHF. The CDR3 region has the DNA TGTGCCAGCAGCCCCCAGAGCAGGGGGAACCATCAGCCCCAGCATTTT. The full variable domain, with the rest looked up from reference TRBV7-6 and TRBJ1-5, is GAGVSQSPRYKVTKRGQDVALRCDPISGHVSLYWYRQALGQGPEFLTYFNYEAQQDKSGLPNDRFSAERPEGSISTLTIQRTEQRDSAMYRCASSPQSRGNHQPQHFGDGTRLSIL.

The chain recombines TRBV25-1 with TRBJ2-1; TRBD2 might be the D (6 bases). The germline CDR1 and CDR2 sequences are MGHDK and SYGVNS. This CDR3 region has 15 residues. With 1 base removed from V and 7 bases from J, the gap between germline ends came to 14 bases. This chain's CDR3 is CASSELPGAGNEQFF. The CDR3 DNA reads as TGTGCCAGCAGTGAATTGCCAGGTGCGGGGAATGAGCAGTTCTTC. Complete variable domain (other parts from reference TRBV25-1 and TRBJ2-1): EADIYQTPRYLVIGTGKKITLECSQTMGHDKMYWYQQDPGMELHLIHYSYGVNSTEKGDLSSESTVSRIRTEHFPLTLESARPSHTSQYLCASSELPGAGNEQFFGPGTRLTVL.

The V gene is TRBV11-1, the J gene TRBJ1-3; TRBD1 is a possible D gene (6 bases). V was clipped by 5 bases and J by 2 bases, with 13 bases between them. The CDR3 runs to 15 residues. Germline V gives CDR1 SGHAT, CDR2 FQDESV (reference sequence). DNA for the CDR3: TGTGCCAGCAGCCCCAGGGGAACCACTGGAAACACCATATATTTT. Translated: CASSPRGTTGNTIYF.

This clone was seen more than once but under ten times. The chain links TRBV5-1 to TRBJ2-7; the D is unclear. This CDR3 has 13 residues. The ends were cut back, 7 bases at V and 5 bases at J, with 16 bases in the middle. The germline gives CDR1 SGHRS, CDR2 YFSETQ. DNA for the CDR3: TGCGCCAGCCGCAGTTCTGAACATGACGAGCAGTACTTC. Amino acids: CASRSSEHDEQYF.

The chain couples TRBV5-1 to TRBJ1-4; D unresolved. V lost 7 bases, J lost 3 bases, and 16 bases lay in between. The CDR3 loop spans 15 amino acids. Germline-derived CDR1 and CDR2 are SGHRS and YFSETQ. CDR3 sequence (DNA): TGCGCCAGCTCGATGGACTCGTCGGCTAATGAAAAACTGTTTTTT. Translating gives CASSMDSSANEKLFF.

This clone has a handful of counts. The rearrangement joins TRBV4-1 to TRBJ1-2; TRBD1 is a possible D gene (5 bases). The CDR3 length is 18 residues. From germline, CDR1 is MGHRA and CDR2 YSYEKL. Trimming took off 0 bases at V and 1 base at J, with 18 bases between the two ends. The CDR3 DNA reads TGCGCCAGCAGCCAAGATAGACGGCCGGGACCGCTTAACTATGGCTACACCTTC. This encodes CASSQDRRPGPLNYGYTF.

This clone was observed a handful of times. CDR3 nucleotide sequence: TGTGCCAGCAGTTACGGGGCGGCGAGTGTCACAGATACGCAGTATTTT. This codes for CASSYGAASVTDTQYF. The chain combines TRBV6-5 with TRBJ2-3, with D possibly matching TRBD1 (5 bases). The CDR3 contains 16 residues. With 2 bases removed from V and 2 bases from J, the gap between germline ends came to 14 bases. Germline loops: CDR1 MNHEY, CDR2 SVGAGI.

V gene TRBV30 combines with J gene TRBJ1-2; 8 positions match TRBD1. V shed 7 bases and J 4 bases; nucleotides not matched to a gene: 5. Germline lookup yields CDR1 GTSNPN and CDR2 SVGIG (reference sequence). This CDR3 region has 12 residues. The CDR3 bases are TGTGCCTACGGACAGGGCGGCTATGGCTACACCTTC. Translating it yields CAYGQGGYGYTF.

The rearrangement joins TRBV29-1 to TRBJ2-5, with TRBD1 matching over 8 bases. The V gene end was trimmed by 4 bases and the J gene end by 5 bases; junction bases not matched to a gene: 9. This CDR3 contains 14 residues. CDR1 SQVTM and CDR2 ANQGSEA come from the germline V gene. The CDR3 region has the DNA TGCAGCGTTGCCAGGGACAGGTTGGTGGAGACCCAGTACTTC. Residues: CSVARDRLVETQYF.

The CDR3 bases are TGTGCCAGCAGCTCCACAGGGGGCGCCGGCTACACCTTC. The encoded protein is CASSSTGGAGYTF. V usage is TRBV7-9 and J usage is TRBJ1-2, with 9 bases matching TRBD1. Germline-derived CDR1 and CDR2 are SEHNR and FQNEAQ (reference sequence). The CDR3 loop spans 13 amino acids. Germline trimming cut 4 bases from V and 8 bases from J; bases unmatched to any gene: 5.

Only a few counts were recorded for this clone. The chain employs TRBV27 and TRBJ2-7; 8 positions match TRBD2. With V trimmed by 3 bases and J by 3 bases, 4 bases remained unmatched. Germline V gene lookup returns CDR1 MNHEY and CDR2 SMNVEV (reference sequence). CDR3 size: 14 residues. CDR3 loop: CASSFLAGGYEQYF. In DNA form, the CDR3 reads TGTGCCAGCAGTTTCCTGGCGGGGGGCTACGAGCAGTACTTC.

The chain recombines TRBV10-3 with TRBJ2-7, with D perhaps given as TRBD1 or TRBD2 (6 bases each). This CDR3 contains 16 residues. Trimming left V 0 bases short and J 2 bases short, with 14 bases between. CDR1 and CDR2 (germline): ENHRY, SYGVKD. CDR3 sequence reads: CAISESGHREAYEQYF. The CDR3 nucleotides read TGTGCCATCAGTGAGTCGGGGCACAGGGAGGCCTACGAGCAGTACTTC.

The genes are TRBV30 and TRBJ2-2; D unresolved. Germline loops: CDR1 GTSNPN, CDR2 SVGIG (reference sequence). This CDR3 is 10 amino acids long. The V and J ends lost 5 bases and 7 bases respectively, with 5 bases between them. The CDR3 DNA reads TGTGCCTGGTCGAACGGGGAGCTGTTTTTT. It codes for CAWSNGELFF.

The CDR3 nucleotides read TGTGCCAGCAGTGAGCAGGGTAGATACTATGGCTACACCTTC. Amino acids: CASSEQGRYYGYTF. This sequence joins TRBV25-1 and TRBJ1-2; a possible D gene is TRBD1 (5 bases). Looked up from germline, CDR1 is MGHDK and CDR2 is SYGVNS. V was cut by 3 bases and J by 3 bases, with 11 bases left in between. The CDR3 covers 14 residues.

This clone was found a few times. The chain uses TRBV9 and TRBJ2-3; the D is unclear. The length of the CDR3 is 14 residues. CDR1 and CDR2 from the germline V gene are SGDLS and YYNGEE. V was shortened by 0 bases and J by 0 bases, with 5 bases between the two germline ends. For the CDR3, the DNA is TGTGCCAGCAGCGTAGAGGGAAGCACAGATACGCAGTATTTT. Protein: CASSVEGSTDTQYF.

This clone has more than one count but fewer than ten. The rearrangement links TRBV10-3 to TRBJ2-1, with 12 bases lining up with TRBD2. The CDR3 totals 14 residues. V lost 9 bases to trimming and J lost 5 bases; unmatched junction nucleotides: 5. CDR1 is ENHRY, CDR2 SYGVKD, per germline. This CDR3 is CAIATSGGNNEQFF. The DNA for the CDR3 is TGTGCCATTGCAACTAGCGGGGGGAACAATGAGCAGTTCTTC.

The V call is TRBV10-3, the J call TRBJ1-3; perhaps TRBD1 as D (5 bases). This CDR3 has 12 amino acids. Germline CDR1 is ENHRY and CDR2 is SYGVKD. Trimming removed 8 bases at V and 2 bases at J, with 7 bases between. CDR3 residues: CAIGGTGNTIYF. The CDR3 nucleotides read TGTGCCATCGGGGGAACTGGAAACACCATATATTTT.

This clone was found a few times. V usage is TRBV13 and J usage is TRBJ2-7; D remains unclear. Deletions cut 4 bases from V and 0 bases from J, with 10 bases between. The V gene's germline CDR1 is PRHDT and CDR2 FYEKMQ (reference sequence). CDR3 length: 14 residues. The CDR3 DNA sequence: TGTGCCAGCAGCTCGACTGCCAGCTCCTACGAGCAGTACTTC. It is translated as CASSSTASSYEQYF.

This clone was picked up a small number of times. The CDR3 loop reads CASSFAEGMDTQYF. CDR3 sequence (DNA): TGCGCCAGCAGCTTCGCGGAGGGAATGGATACGCAGTATTTT. The rearrangement links TRBV5-1 to TRBJ2-3; tentatively, D is TRBD2 (6 bases). The CDR3 is made up of 14 amino acids. Germline assignment: CDR1 SGHRS and CDR2 YFSETQ. The ends were cut back, 2 bases at V and 6 bases at J, with 13 bases in the middle.

This clone was picked up a small number of times. The rearrangement joins TRBV2 to TRBJ2-4; possible D gene TRBD2, 5 bases. CDR1 SNHLY and CDR2 FYNNEI come from the germline V gene. There are 12 residues in the CDR3. Trimming stripped 6 bases from V and 9 bases from J, with 12 bases between. CDR3 bases: TGTGCCAGCAGCCCTCCGGAGGCCATTCAGTACTTC. It translates to CASSPPEAIQYF.

This clone was seen only a few times. The gene calls are TRBV5-6 and TRBJ2-3, with D perhaps assigned TRBD1 or TRBD2 (5 bases each). Trimming pared 6 bases from V and 1 base from J, leaving 27 bases between. The length of the CDR3 is 19 residues. Germline assignment: CDR1 SGHDT and CDR2 YYEEEE. The CDR3 DNA sequence: TGTGCCAGCACCCTTTACGGGACGGACGGATACTCTCGCACAGATACGCAGTATTTT. Amino acids: CASTLYGTDGYSRTDTQYF.

This clone came up a few times. The V gene is TRBV5-1, the J gene TRBJ2-1; no firm D call. V lost 3 bases to trimming and J lost 0 bases, with 13 bases between them. Germline assignment: CDR1 SGHRS and CDR2 YFSETQ. The length of the CDR3 is 16 residues. The CDR3 nucleotides are TGCGCCAGCAGCTCGAGCTATGGAAGCTCCTACAATGAGCAGTTCTTC. Its protein product is CASSSSYGSSYNEQFF.

This clone was seen only a few times. As DNA, the CDR3 is TGTGCCAGCAGCCGCGGGGGGTTGGAGACCCAGTACTTC. It translates to CASSRGGLETQYF. The chain links TRBV28 to TRBJ2-5; 8 bases map to TRBD2. With V trimmed by 6 bases and J by 5 bases, 5 bases remained unmatched. Germline V gene data show CDR1 as MDHEN and CDR2 as SYDVKM. This CDR3 has 13 amino acids.

This chain uses TRBV1 with TRBJ2-7; TRBD2 reflects the table's D call only, with no check against the DNA. TRBV1 has pseudogene status. The CDR3 sequence is 15 residues long. CDR3 bases: TGCACCAGCAGCCAAGAGAGCAGTAGCTACCACGAGCAGTACTTC. It is translated as CTSSQESSSYHEQYF.

Only a few counts were recorded for this clone. The chain employs TRBV30 and TRBJ2-7, with 11 positions matching TRBD2. V was clipped by 4 bases and J by 0 bases; unmatched bases: 5. The germline gives CDR1 GTSNPN, CDR2 SVGIG (reference sequence). CDR3 length: 15 amino acids. The CDR3 DNA reads TGTGCCTGGACCCTAGCGGGGGGACACTCCTACGAGCAGTACTTC. It yields the protein CAWTLAGGHSYEQYF.

This clone was counted between two and nine times. The rearrangement uses TRBV11-2 and TRBJ2-3; 9 bases are shared with TRBD2. The CDR3 loop spans 15 amino acids. The J segment lost 2 bases and the V segment lost 6 bases, leaving 6 bases of the junction unmatched. Germline values: CDR1 SGHAT, CDR2 FQNNGV. This CDR3 reads CASRPSGGYTDTQYF. In nucleotides, the CDR3 is TGTGCCAGCAGACCCAGCGGGGGGTACACAGATACGCAGTATTTT.

This clone was seen a handful of times. This chain connects TRBV20-1 to TRBJ1-1; a weak D match, TRBD1 (5 bases). Germline loops: CDR1 DFQATT, CDR2 SNEGSKA (reference sequence). This CDR3 is 10 amino acids long. CDR3 protein: CRGVNTEAFF. The CDR3 DNA sequence: TGCAGAGGGGTGAACACTGAAGCTTTCTTT.

V is TRBV27 and J is TRBJ2-7; the D gene is possibly TRBD2 (6 bases). Germline CDR1 reads MNHEY; CDR2 reads SMNVEV (reference sequence). The V gene lost 5 bases and the J gene lost 4 bases, with 15 bases spanning the gap. The CDR3 extends over 14 amino acids. CDR3 coding DNA: TGTGCCAGCAGTAAGGGTGCAGGGAGGTACGAGCAGTACTTC. It encodes CASSKGAGRYEQYF.

The rearrangement uses TRBV6-1 and TRBJ1-5; D ambiguous. Germline V CDR1 and CDR2: MNHNS, SASEGT. Trimming removed 8 bases from V and 0 bases from J, with 11 bases in between. The CDR3 is made up of 14 amino acids. CDR3 nucleotide sequence: TGTGCCAGCTTGGAGACTTATAGCAATCAGCCCCAGCATTTT. Protein: CASLETYSNQPQHF.

The V gene is TRBV6-1, the J gene TRBJ1-2; 11 nucleotides match TRBD1. Trimming cost V 10 bases and J 8 bases; bases outside gene matches: 9. Germline assignment: CDR1 MNHNS and CDR2 SASEGT. This CDR3 has 13 amino acids. CDR3 loop: CATSPGQGEGYTF. CDR3 bases: TGTGCCACCTCACCGGGACAGGGGGAAGGCTACACCTTC.